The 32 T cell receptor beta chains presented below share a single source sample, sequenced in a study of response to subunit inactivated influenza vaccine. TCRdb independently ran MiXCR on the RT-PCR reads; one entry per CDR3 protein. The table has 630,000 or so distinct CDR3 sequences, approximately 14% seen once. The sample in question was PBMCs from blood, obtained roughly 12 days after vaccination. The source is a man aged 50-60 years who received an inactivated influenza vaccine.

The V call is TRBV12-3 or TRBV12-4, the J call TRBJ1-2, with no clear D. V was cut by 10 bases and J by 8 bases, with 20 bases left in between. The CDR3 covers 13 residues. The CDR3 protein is CAISVGRLGGYTF. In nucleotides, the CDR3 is TGTGCCATCTCGGTTGGGCGCCTGGGGGGCTACACCTTC.

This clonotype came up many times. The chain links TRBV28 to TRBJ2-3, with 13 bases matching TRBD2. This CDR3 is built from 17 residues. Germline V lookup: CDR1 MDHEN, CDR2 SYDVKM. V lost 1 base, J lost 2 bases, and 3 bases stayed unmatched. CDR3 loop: CASSLFTSGRVTDTQYF. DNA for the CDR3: TGTGCCAGCAGTTTATTTACTAGCGGGAGGGTCACAGATACGCAGTATTTT.

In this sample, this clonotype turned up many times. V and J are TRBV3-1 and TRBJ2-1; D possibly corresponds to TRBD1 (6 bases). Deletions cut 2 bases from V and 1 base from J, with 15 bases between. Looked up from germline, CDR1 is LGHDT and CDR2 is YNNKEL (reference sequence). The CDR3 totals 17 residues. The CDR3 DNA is TGTGCCAGCAGCCAATCTGCCTACAGGGTTTCCTACAATGAGCAGTTCTTC. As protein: CASSQSAYRVSYNEQFF.

The DNA for the CDR3 is TGTGCCAGCAGCTCAATGGCCCACACAGATACGCAGTATTTT. It translates to CASSSMAHTDTQYF. The chain has TRBV7-3 and TRBJ2-3; D remains unclear. This CDR3 is built from 14 residues. V was cut by 4 bases and J by 2 bases, with 10 bases left in between. The V gene's germline CDR1 is SGHTA and CDR2 FQGTGA.

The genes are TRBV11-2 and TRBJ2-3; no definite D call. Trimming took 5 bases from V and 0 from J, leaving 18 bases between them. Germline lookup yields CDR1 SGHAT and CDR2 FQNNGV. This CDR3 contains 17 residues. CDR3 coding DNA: TGTGCCAGCAGCCTAGGAAGGTTAGTCCCTAGCACAGATACGCAGTATTTT. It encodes CASSLGRLVPSTDTQYF.

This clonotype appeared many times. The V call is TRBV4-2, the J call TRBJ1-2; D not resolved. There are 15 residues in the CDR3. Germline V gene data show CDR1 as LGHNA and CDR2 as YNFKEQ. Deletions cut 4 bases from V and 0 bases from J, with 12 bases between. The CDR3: CASSREVAANYGYTF. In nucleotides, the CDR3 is TGTGCCAGCAGCCGAGAAGTGGCAGCTAACTATGGCTACACCTTC.

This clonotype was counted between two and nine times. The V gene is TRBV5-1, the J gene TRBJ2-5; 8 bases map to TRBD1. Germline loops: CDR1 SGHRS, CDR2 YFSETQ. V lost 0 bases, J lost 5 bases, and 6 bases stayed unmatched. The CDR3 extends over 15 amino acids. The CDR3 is CASSLADREIETQYF. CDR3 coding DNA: TGCGCCAGCAGCTTGGCGGACAGGGAGATCGAGACCCAGTACTTC.

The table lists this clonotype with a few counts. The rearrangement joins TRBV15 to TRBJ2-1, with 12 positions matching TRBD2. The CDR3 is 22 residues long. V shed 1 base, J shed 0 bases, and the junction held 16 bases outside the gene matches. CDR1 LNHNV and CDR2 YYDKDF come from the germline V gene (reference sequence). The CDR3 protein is CATSRGGGRLAGERGSYNEQFF. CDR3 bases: TGTGCCACCAGCAGAGGAGGGGGGCGACTAGCGGGAGAGCGAGGCTCCTACAATGAGCAGTTCTTC.

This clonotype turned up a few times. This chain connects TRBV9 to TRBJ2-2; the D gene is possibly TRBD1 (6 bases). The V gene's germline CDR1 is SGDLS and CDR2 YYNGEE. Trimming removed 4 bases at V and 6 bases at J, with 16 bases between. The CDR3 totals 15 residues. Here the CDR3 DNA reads TGTGCCAGCAGCACGGACAGCCTCGGGGCCGGGGAGCTGTTTTTT. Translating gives CASSTDSLGAGELFF.

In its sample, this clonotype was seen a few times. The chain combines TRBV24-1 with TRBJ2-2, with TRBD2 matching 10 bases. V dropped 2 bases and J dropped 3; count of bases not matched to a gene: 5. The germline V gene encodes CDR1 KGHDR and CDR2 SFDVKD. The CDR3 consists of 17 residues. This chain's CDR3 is CATSDSGLAQHTGELFF. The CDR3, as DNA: TGTGCCACCAGTGATTCGGGACTAGCGCAACACACCGGGGAGCTGTTTTTT.

CDR3 region: CASSSPDLNNEQFF. The CDR3 region has the DNA TGTGCCAGCAGTTCGCCTGACTTAAACAATGAGCAGTTCTTC. The chain combines TRBV28 with TRBJ2-1; D ambiguous. V dropped 4 bases and J dropped 5 bases, with 12 bases sitting between them. There are 14 residues in the CDR3. Germline CDR1 is MDHEN and CDR2 is SYDVKM.

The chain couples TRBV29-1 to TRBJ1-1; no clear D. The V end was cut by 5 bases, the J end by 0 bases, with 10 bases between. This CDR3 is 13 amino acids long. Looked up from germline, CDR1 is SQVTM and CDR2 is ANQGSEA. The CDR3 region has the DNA TGCAGCGTTCAAGGTTGGATGAACACTGAAGCTTTCTTT. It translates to CSVQGWMNTEAFF. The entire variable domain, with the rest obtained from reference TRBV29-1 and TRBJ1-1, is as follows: SAVISQKPSRDICQRGTSLTIQCQVDSQVTMMFWYRQQPGQSLTLIATANQGSEATYESGFVIDKFPISRPNLTFSTLTVSNMSPEDSSIYLCSVQGWMNTEAFFGQGTRLTVV.

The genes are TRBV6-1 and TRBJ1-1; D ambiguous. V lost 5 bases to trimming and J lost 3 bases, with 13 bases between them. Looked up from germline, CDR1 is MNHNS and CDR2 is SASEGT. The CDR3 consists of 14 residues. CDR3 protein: CASSTPGSYTEAFF. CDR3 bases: TGTGCCAGCAGTACCCCGGGCTCCTACACTGAAGCTTTCTTT.

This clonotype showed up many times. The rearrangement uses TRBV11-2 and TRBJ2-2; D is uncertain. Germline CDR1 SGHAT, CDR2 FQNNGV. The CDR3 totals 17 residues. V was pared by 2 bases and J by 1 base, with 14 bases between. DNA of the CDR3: TGTGCCAGCAGCTTAAGATCACGGTTCAGGAACACCGGGGAGCTGTTTTTT. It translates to CASSLRSRFRNTGELFF.

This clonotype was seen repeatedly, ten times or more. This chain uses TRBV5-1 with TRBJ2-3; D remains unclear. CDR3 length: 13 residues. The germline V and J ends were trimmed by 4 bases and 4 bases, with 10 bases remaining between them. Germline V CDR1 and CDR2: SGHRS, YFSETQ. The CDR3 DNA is TGCGCCAGCAGCGCAGGATCGGCAGATACGCAGTATTTT. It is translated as CASSAGSADTQYF.

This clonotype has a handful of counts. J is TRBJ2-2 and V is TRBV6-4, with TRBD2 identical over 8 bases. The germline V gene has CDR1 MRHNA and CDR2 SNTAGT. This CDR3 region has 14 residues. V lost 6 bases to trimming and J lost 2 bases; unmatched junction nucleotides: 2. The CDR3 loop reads CASRTSVNTGELFF. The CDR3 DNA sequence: TGTGCCAGCAGGACTAGCGTAAACACCGGGGAGCTGTTTTTT.

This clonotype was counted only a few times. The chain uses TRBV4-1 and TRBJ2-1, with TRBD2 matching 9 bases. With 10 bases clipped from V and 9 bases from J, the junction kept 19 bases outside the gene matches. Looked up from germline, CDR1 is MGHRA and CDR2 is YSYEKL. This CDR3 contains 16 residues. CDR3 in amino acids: CATSAYLTGLASEQFF. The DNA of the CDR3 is TGCGCCACCTCGGCTTATCTTACGGGACTAGCCAGTGAGCAGTTCTTC.

This CDR3 reads CASSTPGRSIPDTQYF. The CDR3 bases are TGTGCCAGCAGCACCCCCGGGCGCTCCATTCCGGATACGCAGTATTTT. The chain couples TRBV7-2 to TRBJ2-3; D is uncertain. V shed 5 bases and J shed 6 bases, with 21 bases lying between them. Germline-derived CDR1 and CDR2 are SGHTA and FQGNSA. This CDR3 region has 16 residues.

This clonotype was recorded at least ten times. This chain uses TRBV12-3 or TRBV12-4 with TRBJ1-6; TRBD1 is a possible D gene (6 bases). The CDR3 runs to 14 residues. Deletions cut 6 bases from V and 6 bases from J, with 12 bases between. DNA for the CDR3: TGTGCCAGCAGCCGCAGGGGCGCTAATTCACCCCTCCACTTT. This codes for CASSRRGANSPLHF.

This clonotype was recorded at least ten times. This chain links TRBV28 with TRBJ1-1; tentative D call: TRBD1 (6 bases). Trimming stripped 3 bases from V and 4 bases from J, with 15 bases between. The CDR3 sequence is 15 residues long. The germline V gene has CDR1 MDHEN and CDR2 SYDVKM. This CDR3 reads CASSFGGGRRTEAFF. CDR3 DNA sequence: TGTGCCAGCAGTTTCGGAGGGGGTAGGCGCACTGAAGCTTTCTTT.

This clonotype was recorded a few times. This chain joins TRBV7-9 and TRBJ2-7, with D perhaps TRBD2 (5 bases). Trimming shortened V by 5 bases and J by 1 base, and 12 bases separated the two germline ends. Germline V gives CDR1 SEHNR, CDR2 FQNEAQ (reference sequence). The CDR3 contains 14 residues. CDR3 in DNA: TGTGCCAGCAGCCCGGGGTATTTATCCTACGAGCAGTACTTC. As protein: CASSPGYLSYEQYF.

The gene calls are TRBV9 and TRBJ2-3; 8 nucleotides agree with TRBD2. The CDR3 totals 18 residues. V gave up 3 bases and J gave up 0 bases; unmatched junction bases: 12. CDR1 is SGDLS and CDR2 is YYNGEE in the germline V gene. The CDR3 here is CASSARPGTRTSTDTQYF. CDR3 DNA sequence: TGTGCCAGCAGCGCCAGACCCGGGACTAGGACTAGCACAGATACGCAGTATTTT.

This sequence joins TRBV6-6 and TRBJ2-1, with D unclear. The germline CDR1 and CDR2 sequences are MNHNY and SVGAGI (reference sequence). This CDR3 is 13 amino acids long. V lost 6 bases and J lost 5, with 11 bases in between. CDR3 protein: CASRRTRDNEQFF. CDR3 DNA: TGTGCCAGCAGGCGGACCCGGGACAATGAGCAGTTCTTC.

Here the CDR3 reads CASSLGWRGPVYNEQFF. The CDR3, as DNA: TGTGCCAGCAGCTTAGGATGGCGGGGGCCAGTCTACAATGAGCAGTTCTTC. The V call is TRBV7-9, the J call TRBJ2-1; weak D call: TRBD2 (7 bases). V shed 1 base and J shed 3 bases, with 16 bases lying between them. CDR3 size: 17 residues. Germline CDR1 SEHNR, CDR2 FQNEAQ (reference sequence).

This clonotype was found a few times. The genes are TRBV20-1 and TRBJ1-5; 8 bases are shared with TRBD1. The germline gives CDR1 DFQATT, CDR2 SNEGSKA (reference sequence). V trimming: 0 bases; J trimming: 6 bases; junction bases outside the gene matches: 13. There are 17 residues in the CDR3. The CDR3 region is CSARDPFTGGISQPQHF. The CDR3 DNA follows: TGCAGTGCTAGAGATCCATTTACAGGGGGTATAAGTCAGCCCCAGCATTTT.

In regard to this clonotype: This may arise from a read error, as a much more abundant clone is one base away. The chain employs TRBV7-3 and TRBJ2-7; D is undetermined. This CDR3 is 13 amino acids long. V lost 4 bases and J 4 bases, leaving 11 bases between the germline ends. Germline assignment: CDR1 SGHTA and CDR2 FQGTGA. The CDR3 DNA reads TGTGCCAGCAGCTCCGCACCCTCGTACGAGCAGTACTTC. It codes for CASSSAPSYEQYF. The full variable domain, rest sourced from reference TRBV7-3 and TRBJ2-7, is GAGVSQTPSNKVTEKGKYVELRCDPISGHTALYWYRQSLGQGPEFLIYFQGTGAADDSGLPNDRFFAVRPEGSVSTLKIQRTERGDSAVYLCASSSAPSYEQYFGPGTRLTVT.

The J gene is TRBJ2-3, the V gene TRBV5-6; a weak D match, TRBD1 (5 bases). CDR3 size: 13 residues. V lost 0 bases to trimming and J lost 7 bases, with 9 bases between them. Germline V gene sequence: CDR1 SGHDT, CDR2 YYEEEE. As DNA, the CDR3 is TGTGCCAGCAGCTTGGGGGGCTCTTATACGCAGTATTTT. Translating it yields CASSLGGSYTQYF.

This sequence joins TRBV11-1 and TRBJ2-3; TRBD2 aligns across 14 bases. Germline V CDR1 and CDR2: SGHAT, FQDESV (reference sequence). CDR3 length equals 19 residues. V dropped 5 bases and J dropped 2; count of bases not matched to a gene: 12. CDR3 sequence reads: CASSGVRGLAGAATDTQYF. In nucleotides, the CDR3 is TGTGCCAGCAGCGGAGTCCGGGGACTAGCGGGGGCCGCCACAGATACGCAGTATTTT.

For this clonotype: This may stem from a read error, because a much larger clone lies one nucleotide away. The CDR3 bases are TGCTGTGCTAGAGTCGGACTAGCGGGCTCCTACGAGCAGTACTTC. Amino acid sequence: CCARVGLAGSYEQYF. The chain recombines TRBV20-1 with TRBJ2-7, with 11 bases identical to TRBD2. The germline CDR1 and CDR2 sequences are DFQATT and SNEGSKA (reference sequence). This CDR3 is 15 amino acids long.

Here the CDR3 DNA reads TGTGCCAGCAGCTTAGGGTCGGTTCTTCAAGGACAGGGGGCCACTGAAGCTTTCTTT. It translates to CASSLGSVLQGQGATEAFF. The chain couples TRBV11-2 to TRBJ1-1; 11 bases agree with TRBD1. The germline V gene has CDR1 SGHAT and CDR2 FQNNGV. The CDR3 sequence is 19 residues long. J gave up 4 bases and V 1 base, and 14 bases lay outside the gene matches.

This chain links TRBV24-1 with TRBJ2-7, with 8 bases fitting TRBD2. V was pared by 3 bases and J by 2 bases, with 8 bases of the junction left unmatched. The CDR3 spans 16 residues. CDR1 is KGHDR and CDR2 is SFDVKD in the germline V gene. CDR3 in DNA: TGTGCCACCAGTGATGGAAGGGCGGGAGGTCCCTACGAGCAGTACTTC. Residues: CATSDGRAGGPYEQYF.

CDR3 nucleotides: TGCAGTGCTAGTGAGATCGGGCTAGCGGACAATGAGCAGTTCTTC. Translated, it gives CSASEIGLADNEQFF. The chain recombines TRBV20-1 with TRBJ2-1; 7 bases are shared with TRBD2. This CDR3 contains 15 residues. The ends lost 3 bases at V and 5 bases at J; junction bases unmatched: 10. Per germline, CDR1 DFQATT and CDR2 SNEGSKA (reference sequence).